This T cell receptor beta chain comes out of a study of cytomegalovirus exposure and HLA in healthy donors. Study overall: Among about 400 genotyped donors, around 81% fell in the Caucasian-associated ancestry cluster. General study results and limits: Donor immune exposure was known only as CMV serostatus. A missense variant in DCLRE1C was later tied to TCR beta V- and J-gene trimming. In an earlier analysis, about 87% or about 30%: the productive usage of most TCR beta V segments.

The PCR had 60 Vbeta and 13 Jbeta primers. Assay: immunoSEQ multiplex PCR; the TCRdb copy retains only in-frame clones and omits some. The sample has roughly 200,000 clones; 82% are singletons. To note about this clone: Its antigen remains unknown.

The receptor was derived from a woman between 40 and 50 years old in good health and CMV-seronegative. The sample comprised PBMCs.

DNA for the CDR3: TGTGCCAGCAGTTTAAGCGGGACTCGATCCGGGGAGCTGTTTTTT. This codes for CASSLSGTRSGELFF. The chain recombines TRBV6-1 with TRBJ2-2; 7 nucleotides match TRBD2. The germline CDR1 and CDR2 sequences are MNHNS and SASEGT. V lost 5 bases, J lost 6 bases, and 9 bases stayed unmatched. The CDR3 has 15 amino acids.